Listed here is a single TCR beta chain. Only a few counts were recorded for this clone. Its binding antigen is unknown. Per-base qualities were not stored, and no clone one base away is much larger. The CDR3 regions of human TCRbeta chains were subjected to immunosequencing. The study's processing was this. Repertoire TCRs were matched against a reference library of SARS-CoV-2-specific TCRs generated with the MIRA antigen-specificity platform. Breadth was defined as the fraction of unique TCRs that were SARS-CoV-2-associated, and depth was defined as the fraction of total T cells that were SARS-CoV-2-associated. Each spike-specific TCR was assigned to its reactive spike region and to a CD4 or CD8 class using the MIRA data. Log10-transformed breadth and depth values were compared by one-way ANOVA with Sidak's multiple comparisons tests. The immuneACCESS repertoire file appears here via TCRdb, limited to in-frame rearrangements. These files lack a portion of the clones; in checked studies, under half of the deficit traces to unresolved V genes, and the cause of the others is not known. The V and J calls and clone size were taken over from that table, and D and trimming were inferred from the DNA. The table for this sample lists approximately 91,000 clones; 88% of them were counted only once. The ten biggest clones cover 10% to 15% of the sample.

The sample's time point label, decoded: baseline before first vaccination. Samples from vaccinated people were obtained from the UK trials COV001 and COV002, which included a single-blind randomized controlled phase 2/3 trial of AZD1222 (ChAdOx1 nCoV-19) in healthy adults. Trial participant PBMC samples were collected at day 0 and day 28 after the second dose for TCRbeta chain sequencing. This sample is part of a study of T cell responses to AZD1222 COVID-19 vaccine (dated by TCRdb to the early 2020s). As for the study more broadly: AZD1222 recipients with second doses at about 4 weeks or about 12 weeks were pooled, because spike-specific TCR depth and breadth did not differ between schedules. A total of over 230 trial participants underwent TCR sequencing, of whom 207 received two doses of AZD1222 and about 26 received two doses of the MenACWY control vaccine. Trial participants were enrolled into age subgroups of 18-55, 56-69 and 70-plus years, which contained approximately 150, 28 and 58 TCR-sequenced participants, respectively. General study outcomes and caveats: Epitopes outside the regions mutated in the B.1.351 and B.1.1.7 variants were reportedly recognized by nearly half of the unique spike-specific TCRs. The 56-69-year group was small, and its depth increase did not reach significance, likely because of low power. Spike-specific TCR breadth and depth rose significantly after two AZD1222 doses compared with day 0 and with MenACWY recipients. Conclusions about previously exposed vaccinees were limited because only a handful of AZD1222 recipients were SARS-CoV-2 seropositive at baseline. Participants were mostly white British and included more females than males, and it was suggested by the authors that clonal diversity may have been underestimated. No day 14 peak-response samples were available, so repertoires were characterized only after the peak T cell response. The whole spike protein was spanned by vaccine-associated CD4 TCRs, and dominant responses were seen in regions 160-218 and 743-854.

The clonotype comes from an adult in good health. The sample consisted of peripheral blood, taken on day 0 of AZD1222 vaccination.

The nucleotide sequence is TGTGCCAGCAGTTTATTTGGGACAGACTATGGCTACACCTTC. Protein translation: CASSLFGTDYGYTF. The chain links TRBV27 with TRBJ1-2, and TRBD1 aligns with 7 junction nucleotides. The junction shows trimming of 1 base on V and 3 bases on J, and the gene matches do not reach 2 bases of it. From its cysteine to its phenylalanine, the CDR3 spans 14 amino acids. The CDR3 DNA has 42 bases and is translated from base 1. Per the germline V gene (reference sequence), MNHEY is the CDR1 and SMNVEV is the CDR2.